A single sample gave rise to the 8 T cell receptor beta chains below, sequenced in a study of blood T cell repertoires in COVID-19. The data were produced by immunoSEQ multiplex PCR, yet TCRdb's version contains in-frame clones alone and is incomplete. The sample carries around 250,000 clones, about 87% recorded once. Specimen: PBMCs or T cells enriched from blood (not recorded which). The receptors stem from a woman in her 40s who had been exposed to COVID-19.

V gene TRBV11-3 combines with J gene TRBJ2-2, with D unclear. Per the germline V gene, CDR1 is SGHNT and CDR2 is YENEEA. Trimming removed 8 bases at V and 8 bases at J, with 21 bases between. CDR3 length equals 15 residues. CDR3 protein: CASGSPRPRVGELFF. In DNA, the CDR3 is TGTGCCAGCGGATCTCCCCGCCCCCGGGTTGGGGAGCTGTTTTTT.

The chain links TRBV21-1 to TRBJ1-5; the table names TRBD1, a call not compared with the DNA. TRBV21-1 has pseudogene status. The CDR3 sequence is 18 residues long. The CDR3 DNA follows: TGTGCCAGCAGCAAAGTGGACAGGGGGTGGGCCGGGGGTCAGCCCCAGCATTTT. Amino acids: CASSKVDRGWAGGQPQHF.

J is TRBJ2-1 and V is TRBV4-3; 8 nucleotides align to TRBD2. The V and J ends lost 0 bases and 8 bases, in that order; junction bases with no gene match: 12. Germline V gene lookup returns CDR1 LGHNA and CDR2 YSLEER. CDR3 length: 17 amino acids. The CDR3 sequence is CASSQDKEGLAVHEQFF. The CDR3 nucleotides are TGCGCCAGCAGCCAAGATAAGGAAGGACTAGCTGTTCATGAGCAGTTCTTC.

The V call is TRBV10-3, the J call TRBJ1-1; the D gene is possibly TRBD1 (6 bases). The germline CDR1 and CDR2 sequences are ENHRY and SYGVKD. The ends were cut back, 6 bases at V and 8 bases at J, with 10 bases in the middle. The CDR3 has 11 amino acids. CDR3 nucleotides: TGTGCCATCAGGGTTGGGACAGAAGCTTTCTTT. Amino acid sequence: CAIRVGTEAFF.

The chain employs TRBV2 and TRBJ2-5, with TRBD1 identical over 8 bases. This CDR3 has 13 residues. V gave up 9 bases and J gave up 5 bases; unmatched junction bases: 8. Germline assignment: CDR1 SNHLY and CDR2 FYNNEI. The CDR3 protein is CASRDRGRETQYF. CDR3 nucleotides: TGTGCCAGTAGAGACAGGGGCAGGGAGACCCAGTACTTC. Drawing the rest from reference TRBV2 and TRBJ2-5, the complete variable domain is EPEVTQTPSHQVTQMGQEVILRCVPISNHLYFYWYRQILGQKVEFLVSFYNNEISEKSEIFDDQFSVERPDGSNFTLKIRSTKLEDSAMYFCASRDRGRETQYFGPGTRLLVL.

The chain is built from TRBV20-1 and TRBJ1-2, with D uncertain. CDR3 length: 10 residues. CDR1 DFQATT and CDR2 SNEGSKA come from the germline V gene (reference sequence). The ends were cut back, 8 bases at V and 8 bases at J, with 12 bases in the middle. The CDR3 bases are TGCAGTCTAGAGAACTCGGGCTACACCTTC. Translating gives CSLENSGYTF.

The gene calls are TRBV10-1 and TRBJ1-6; 9 bases are a match to TRBD1. Germline V gene data show CDR1 as WNHNN and CDR2 as SYGVQD (reference sequence). The CDR3 covers 14 residues. With V trimmed by 6 bases and J by 8 bases, 5 bases remained unmatched. The CDR3 nucleotides are TGCGCCAGCAGACAGACAGGGGGGCATTCACCCCTCCACTTT. Residues: CASRQTGGHSPLHF.

The chain uses TRBV19 and TRBJ1-4, with 8 bases aligning to TRBD1. Germline-derived CDR1 and CDR2 are LNHDA and SQIVND (reference sequence). The V gene end was trimmed by 7 bases and the J gene end by 0 bases; junction bases not matched to a gene: 13. The CDR3 runs 18 residues. CDR3 loop: CASTRRGQAQTTNEKLFF. For the CDR3, the DNA is TGTGCCAGTACTAGACGGGGACAGGCCCAAACAACTAATGAAAAACTGTTTTTT.